This T cell receptor beta chain was observed in a study of CD8+ T cells in alopecia areata. Study outcomes and limitations: Scalp samples also contribute reads from the resident alphabeta T cells found in normal skin. In scalp, tofacitinib significantly decreased clonality and expanded CD8+ clones among the top 100.

The authors extracted RNA and reverse transcribed it into cDNA as the sequencing template. Method: immunoSEQ multiplex PCR; TCRdb's copy keeps in-frame clones and lacks some. The repertoire holds about 210,000 clones, with more than 30% as singletons. CDR3 length: 15 residues. CDR1 and CDR2 (germline): SGHDT, YYEEEE. The J segment lost 5 bases and the V segment lost 3 bases, leaving 8 bases of the junction unmatched. Treatment in this sample: oral pan-JAK inhibitor, 5-10 mg twice daily. Individuals with alopecia areata gave both lesional scalp punch biopsies and peripheral blood for collection. About this clone itself: Its antigen is currently unknown.

The source is a human donor with alopecia areata. The input for sequencing was CD4+ T cells sorted from blood, taken at roughly week 30, from a patient treated with tofacitinib. V gene TRBV5-6 combines with J gene TRBJ1-5; 7 bases match TRBD1. The CDR3 loop reads CASSSGTVKDQPQHF. As DNA, the CDR3 is TGTGCCAGCAGCTCCGGGACAGTTAAAGATCAGCCCCAGCATTTT.